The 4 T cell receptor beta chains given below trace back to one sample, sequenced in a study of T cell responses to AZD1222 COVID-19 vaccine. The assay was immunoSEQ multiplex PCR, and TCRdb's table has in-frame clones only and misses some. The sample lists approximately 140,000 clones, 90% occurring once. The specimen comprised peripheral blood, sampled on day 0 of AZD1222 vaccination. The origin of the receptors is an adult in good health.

The CDR3 here is CASSVVTSGADTQYF. The CDR3 DNA reads as TGTGCCAGCAGCGTAGTTACTAGCGGGGCAGATACGCAGTATTTT. The chain recombines TRBV9 with TRBJ2-3, with 10 nucleotides matching TRBD2. The trim removed 0 bases at V and 4 bases at J, leaving 2 bases unmatched. Germline lookup yields CDR1 SGDLS and CDR2 YYNGEE. CDR3 length: 15 amino acids.

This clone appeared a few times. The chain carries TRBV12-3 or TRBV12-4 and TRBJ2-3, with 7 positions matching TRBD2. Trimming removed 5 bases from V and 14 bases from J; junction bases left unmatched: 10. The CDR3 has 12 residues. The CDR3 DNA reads TGTGCCAGCAGTGACCGCCGGGACTACCCGTATTTT. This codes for CASSDRRDYPYF.

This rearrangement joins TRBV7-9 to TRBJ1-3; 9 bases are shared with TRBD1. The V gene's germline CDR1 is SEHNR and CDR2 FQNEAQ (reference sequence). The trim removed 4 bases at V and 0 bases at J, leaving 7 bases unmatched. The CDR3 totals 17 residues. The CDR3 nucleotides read TGTGCCAGCAGCTCAGCCGGGACAGGGTTCTCTGGAAACACCATATATTTT. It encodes CASSSAGTGFSGNTIYF.

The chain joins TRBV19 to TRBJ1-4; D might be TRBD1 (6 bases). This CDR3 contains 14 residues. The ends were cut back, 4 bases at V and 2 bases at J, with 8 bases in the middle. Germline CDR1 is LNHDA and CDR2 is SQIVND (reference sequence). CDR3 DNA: TGTGCCAGTAGTACAGGGGCTACTAATGAAAAACTGTTTTTT. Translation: CASSTGATNEKLFF.